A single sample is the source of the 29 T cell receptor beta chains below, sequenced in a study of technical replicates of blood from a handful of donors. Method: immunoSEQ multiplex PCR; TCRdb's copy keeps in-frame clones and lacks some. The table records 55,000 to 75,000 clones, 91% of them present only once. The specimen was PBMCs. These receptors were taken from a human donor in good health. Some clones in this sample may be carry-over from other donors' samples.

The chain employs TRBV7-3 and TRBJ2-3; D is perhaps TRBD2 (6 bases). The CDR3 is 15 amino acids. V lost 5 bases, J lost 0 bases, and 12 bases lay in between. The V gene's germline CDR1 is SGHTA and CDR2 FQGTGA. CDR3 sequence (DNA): TGTGCCAGCAGCCCCGCGGGATCCAGCACAGATACGCAGTATTTT. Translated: CASSPAGSSTDTQYF.

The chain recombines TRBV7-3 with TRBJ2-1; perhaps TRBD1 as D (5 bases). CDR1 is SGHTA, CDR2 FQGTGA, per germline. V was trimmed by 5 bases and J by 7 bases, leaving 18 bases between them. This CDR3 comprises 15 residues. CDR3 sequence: CASSPDLQGWNEQFF. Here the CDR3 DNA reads TGTGCCAGCAGCCCCGACCTCCAGGGATGGAATGAGCAGTTCTTC.

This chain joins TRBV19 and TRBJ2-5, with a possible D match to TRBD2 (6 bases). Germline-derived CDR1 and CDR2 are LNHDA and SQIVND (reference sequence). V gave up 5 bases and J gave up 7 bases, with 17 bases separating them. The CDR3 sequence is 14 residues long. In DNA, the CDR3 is TGTGCCAGTAGTGGGCCTAGCGAGAGCCGGACCCAGTACTTC. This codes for CASSGPSESRTQYF.

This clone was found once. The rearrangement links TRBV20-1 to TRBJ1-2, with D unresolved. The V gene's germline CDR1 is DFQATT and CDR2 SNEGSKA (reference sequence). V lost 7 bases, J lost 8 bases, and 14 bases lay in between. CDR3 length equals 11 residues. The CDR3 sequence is CSVQATLGYTF. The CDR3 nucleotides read TGCAGTGTGCAGGCCACCTTAGGCTACACCTTC.

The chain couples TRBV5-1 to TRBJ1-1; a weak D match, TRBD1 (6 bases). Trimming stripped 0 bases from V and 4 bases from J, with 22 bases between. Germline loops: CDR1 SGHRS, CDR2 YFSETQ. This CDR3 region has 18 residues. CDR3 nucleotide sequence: TGCGCCAGCAGCTTGGGTTCGACAGGCTCGGGGAGAGGCACTGAAGCTTTCTTT. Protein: CASSLGSTGSGRGTEAFF.

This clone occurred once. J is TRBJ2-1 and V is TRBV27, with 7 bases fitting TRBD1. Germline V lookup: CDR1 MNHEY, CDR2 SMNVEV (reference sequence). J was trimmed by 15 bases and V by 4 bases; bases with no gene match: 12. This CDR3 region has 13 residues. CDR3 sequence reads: CASSSHRTGPRFF. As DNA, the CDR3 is TGTGCCAGCAGTTCCCACCGGACAGGCCCGAGGTTCTTC.

In DNA form, the CDR3 reads TGTGCCAGCAGCCCGGGACTAGCGGGAGGGCGCCCCTACGAGCAGTACTTC. Amino acids: CASSPGLAGGRPYEQYF. V and J are TRBV5-6 and TRBJ2-7; 16 bases match TRBD2. The V segment lost 4 bases and the J segment 2 bases; nucleotides outside the gene matches: 6. Germline CDR1 is SGHDT and CDR2 is YYEEEE. This CDR3 is 17 amino acids long. The whole variable domain, remainder taken from reference TRBV5-6 and TRBJ2-7, is DAGVTQSPTHLIKTRGQQVTLRCSPKSGHDTVSWYQQALGQGPQFIFQYYEEEERQRGNFPDRFSGHQFPNYSSELNVNALLLGDSALYLCASSPGLAGGRPYEQYFGPGTRLTVT.

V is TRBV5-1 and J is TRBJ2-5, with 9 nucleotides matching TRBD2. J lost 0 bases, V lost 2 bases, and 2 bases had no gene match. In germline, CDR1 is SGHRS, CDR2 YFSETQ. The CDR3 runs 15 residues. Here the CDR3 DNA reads TGCGCCAGCAGCTTAAGCGGGGGGAACCAAGAGACCCAGTACTTC. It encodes CASSLSGGNQETQYF. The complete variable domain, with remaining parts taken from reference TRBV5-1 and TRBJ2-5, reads KAGVTQTPRYLIKTRGQQVTLSCSPISGHRSVSWYQQTPGQGLQFLFEYFSETQRNKGNFPGRFSGRQFSNSRSEMNVSTLELGDSALYLCASSLSGGNQETQYFGPGTRLLVL.

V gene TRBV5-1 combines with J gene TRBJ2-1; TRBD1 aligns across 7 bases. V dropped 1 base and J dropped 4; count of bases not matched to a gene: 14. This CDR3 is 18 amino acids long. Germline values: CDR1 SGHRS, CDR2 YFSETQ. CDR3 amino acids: CASSLFPRTGPIYNEQFF. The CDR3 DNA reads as TGCGCCAGCAGCTTGTTCCCCCGGACAGGACCGATTTACAATGAGCAGTTCTTC.

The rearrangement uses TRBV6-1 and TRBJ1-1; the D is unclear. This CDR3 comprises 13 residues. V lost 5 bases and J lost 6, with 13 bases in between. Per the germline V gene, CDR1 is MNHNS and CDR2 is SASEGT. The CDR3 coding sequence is TGTGCCAGCAGTCTCGGTCCTTTGGCTGAAGCTTTCTTT. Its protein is CASSLGPLAEAFF.

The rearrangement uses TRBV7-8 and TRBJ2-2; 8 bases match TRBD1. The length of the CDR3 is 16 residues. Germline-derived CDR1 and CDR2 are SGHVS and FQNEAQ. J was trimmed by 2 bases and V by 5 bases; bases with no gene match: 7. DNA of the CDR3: TGTGCCAGCAGCGGACGGACAGGGCTCAACACCGGGGAGCTGTTTTTT. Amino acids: CASSGRTGLNTGELFF.

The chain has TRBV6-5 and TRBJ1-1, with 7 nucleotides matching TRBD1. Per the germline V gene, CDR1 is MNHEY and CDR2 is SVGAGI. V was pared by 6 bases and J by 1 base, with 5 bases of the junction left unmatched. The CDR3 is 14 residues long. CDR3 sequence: CASRLDRENTEAFF. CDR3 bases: TGTGCCAGCAGGCTTGACAGGGAGAACACTGAAGCTTTCTTT.

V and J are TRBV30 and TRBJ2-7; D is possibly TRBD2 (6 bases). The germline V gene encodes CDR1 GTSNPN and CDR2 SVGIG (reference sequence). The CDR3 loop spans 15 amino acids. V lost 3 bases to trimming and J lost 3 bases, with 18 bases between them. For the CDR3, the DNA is TGTGCCTGGAGGAAAGGCGCTAGCGAGATCTACGAGCAGTACTTC. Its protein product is CAWRKGASEIYEQYF.

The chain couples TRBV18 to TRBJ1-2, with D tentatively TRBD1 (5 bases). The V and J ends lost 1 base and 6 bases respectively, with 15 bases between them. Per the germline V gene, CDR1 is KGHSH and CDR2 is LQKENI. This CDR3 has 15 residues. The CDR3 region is CASSPRRGAENGYTF. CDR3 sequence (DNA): TGTGCCAGCTCACCACGAAGGGGCGCTGAGAATGGCTACACCTTC.

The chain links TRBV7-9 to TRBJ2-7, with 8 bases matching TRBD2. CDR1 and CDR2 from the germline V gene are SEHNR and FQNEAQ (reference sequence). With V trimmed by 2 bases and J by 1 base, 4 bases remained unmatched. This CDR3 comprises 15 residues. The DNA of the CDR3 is TGTGCCAGCAGCTTAATCGTAGCGGGATCCTACGAGCAGTACTTC. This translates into CASSLIVAGSYEQYF.

Here the CDR3 reads CASSDRGGTDTQYF. Written as DNA, the CDR3 is TGTGCCAGCAGTGACAGGGGCGGCACAGATACGCAGTATTTT. The V gene is TRBV6-4, the J gene TRBJ2-3, with D possibly being TRBD1 (5 bases). The CDR3 is 14 residues long. Germline values: CDR1 MRHNA, CDR2 SNTAGT. Trimming pared 2 bases from V and 1 base from J, leaving 7 bases between.

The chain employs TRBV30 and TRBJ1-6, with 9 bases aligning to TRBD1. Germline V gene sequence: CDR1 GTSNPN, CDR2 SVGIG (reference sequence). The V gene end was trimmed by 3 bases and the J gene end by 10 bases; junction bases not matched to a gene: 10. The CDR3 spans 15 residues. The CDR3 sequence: CAWRQPRTGVSPLHF. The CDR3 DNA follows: TGTGCCTGGAGGCAACCCCGGACAGGGGTCTCACCCCTCCACTTT.

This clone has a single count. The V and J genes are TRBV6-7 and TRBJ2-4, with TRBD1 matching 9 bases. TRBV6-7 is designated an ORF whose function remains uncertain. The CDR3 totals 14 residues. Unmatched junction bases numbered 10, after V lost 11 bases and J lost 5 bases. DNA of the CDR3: TGTGCCCGCCACAGGGGGCTGAGCGAAAACATTCAGTACTTC. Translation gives CARHRGLSENIQYF.

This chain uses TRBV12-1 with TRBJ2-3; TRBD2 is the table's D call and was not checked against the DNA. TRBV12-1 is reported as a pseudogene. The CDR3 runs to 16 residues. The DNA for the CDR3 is TGTGCCAGCAGCTCCAACGATAGCGGGACGGCAGATACGCAGTATTTT. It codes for CASSSNDSGTADTQYF.

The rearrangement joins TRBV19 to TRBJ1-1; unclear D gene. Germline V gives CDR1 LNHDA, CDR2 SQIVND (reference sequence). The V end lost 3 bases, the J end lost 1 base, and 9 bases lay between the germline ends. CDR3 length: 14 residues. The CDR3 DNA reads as TGTGCCAGTAGTATCGCCGGTTCGAACACTGAAGCTTTCTTT. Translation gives CASSIAGSNTEAFF.

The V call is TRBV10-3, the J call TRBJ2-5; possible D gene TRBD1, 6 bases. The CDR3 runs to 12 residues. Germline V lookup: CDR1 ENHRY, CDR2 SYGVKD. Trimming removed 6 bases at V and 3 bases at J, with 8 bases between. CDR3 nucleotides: TGTGCCATCAGGAACAGGGAAGAGACCCAGTACTTC. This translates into CAIRNREETQYF.

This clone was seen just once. CDR3 nucleotide sequence: TGTGCCAGCAGCCCGGGGAGCACAGATACGCAGTATTTT. It translates to CASSPGSTDTQYF. The chain couples TRBV11-2 to TRBJ2-3, with TRBD2 as a possible D gene (5 bases). V lost 5 bases to trimming and J lost 0 bases, with 6 bases between them. This CDR3 region has 13 residues. CDR1 SGHAT and CDR2 FQNNGV come from the germline V gene.

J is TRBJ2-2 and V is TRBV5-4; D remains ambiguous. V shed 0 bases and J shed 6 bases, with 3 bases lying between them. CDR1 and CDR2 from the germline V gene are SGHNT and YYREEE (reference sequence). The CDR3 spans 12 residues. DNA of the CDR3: TGTGCCAGCAGCTTGGCGGCCGGGGAGCTGTTTTTT. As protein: CASSLAAGELFF. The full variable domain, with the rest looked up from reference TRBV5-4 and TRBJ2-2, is ETGVTQSPTHLIKTRGQQVTLRCSSQSGHNTVSWYQQALGQGPQFIFQYYREEENGRGNFPPRFSGLQFPNYSSELNVNALELDDSALYLCASSLAAGELFFGEGSRLTVL.

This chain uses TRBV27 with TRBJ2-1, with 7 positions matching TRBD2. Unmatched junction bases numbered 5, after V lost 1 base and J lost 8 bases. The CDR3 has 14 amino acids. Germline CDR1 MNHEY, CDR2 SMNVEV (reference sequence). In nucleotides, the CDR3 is TGTGCCAGCAGTTTATACTCCCTAGCGGATGAGCAGTTCTTC. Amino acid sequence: CASSLYSLADEQFF.

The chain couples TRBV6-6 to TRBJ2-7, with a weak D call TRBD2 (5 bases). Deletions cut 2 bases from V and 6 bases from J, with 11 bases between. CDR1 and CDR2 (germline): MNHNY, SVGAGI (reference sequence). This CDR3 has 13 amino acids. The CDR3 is CASSYPGNGEQYF. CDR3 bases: TGTGCCAGCAGTTACCCCGGGAACGGCGAGCAGTACTTC.

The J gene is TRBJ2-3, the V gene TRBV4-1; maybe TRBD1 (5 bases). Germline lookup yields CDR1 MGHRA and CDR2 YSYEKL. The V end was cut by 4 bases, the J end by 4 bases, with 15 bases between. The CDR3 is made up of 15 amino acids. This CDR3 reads CASSLERRVSDTQYF. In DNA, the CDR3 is TGCGCCAGCAGCCTTGAACGCAGGGTATCAGATACGCAGTATTTT.

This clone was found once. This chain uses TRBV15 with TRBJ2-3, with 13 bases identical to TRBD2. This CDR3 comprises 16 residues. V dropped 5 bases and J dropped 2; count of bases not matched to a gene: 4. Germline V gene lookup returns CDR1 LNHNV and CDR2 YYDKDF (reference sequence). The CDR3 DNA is TGTGCCACCAGCCCCGGGACTAGCGGGACCACAGATACGCAGTATTTT. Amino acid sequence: CATSPGTSGTTDTQYF.

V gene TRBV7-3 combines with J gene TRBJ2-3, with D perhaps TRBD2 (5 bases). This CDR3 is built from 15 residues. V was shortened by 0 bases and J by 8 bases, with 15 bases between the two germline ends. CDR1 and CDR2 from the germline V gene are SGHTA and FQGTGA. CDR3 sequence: CASSLTSQPGGTQYF. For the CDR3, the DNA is TGTGCCAGCAGCTTAACCTCCCAACCCGGAGGTACGCAGTATTTT.

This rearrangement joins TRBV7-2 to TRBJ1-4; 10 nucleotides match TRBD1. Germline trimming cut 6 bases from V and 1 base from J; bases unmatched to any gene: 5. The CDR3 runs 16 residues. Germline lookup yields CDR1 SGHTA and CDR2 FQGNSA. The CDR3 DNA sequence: TGTGCCAGCAGAAAGGGACAGGGGCGAACTAATGAAAAACTGTTTTTT. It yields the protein CASRKGQGRTNEKLFF. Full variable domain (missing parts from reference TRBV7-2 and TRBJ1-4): GAGVSQSPSNKVTEKGKDVELRCDPISGHTALYWYRQSLGQGLEFLIYFQGNSAPDKSGLPSDRFSAERTGGSVSTLTIQRTQQEDSAVYLCASRKGQGRTNEKLFFGSGTQLSVL.